The TCR beta chain under discussion was sequenced for a study of cytomegalovirus exposure and HLA in healthy donors. Concerning this clone: What it binds is unknown.

Study-level results: Highly shared variants forming one cluster were likely a sequencing artifact.

PCR used 60 Vbeta primers and 13 Jbeta primers. Assay used: immunoSEQ multiplex PCR; TCRdb lists only in-frame clones, some missing. Among around 220,000 clones listed, approximately 80% were seen once. J was trimmed by 4 bases and V by 0 bases; bases with no gene match: 7. The CDR3 is 17 amino acids. Germline loops: CDR1 SGHVS, CDR2 FNYEAQ. J is TRBJ2-1 and V is TRBV7-6; TRBD2 agrees at 9 bases. The sample was PBMCs. The clonotype was recovered from a girl aged 10 to 17 in good health and CMV-seronegative. The CDR3 protein is CASSLALGSGGYNEQFF. In DNA, the CDR3 is TGTGCCAGCAGCTTAGCGTTAGGTAGCGGGGGTTACAATGAGCAGTTCTTC.